The clone carrying this T cell receptor (beta chain) was seen a handful of times. Its antigen is unidentified. The CDR3 has 15 amino acids. V gave up 3 bases and J gave up 3 bases, with 14 bases separating them. Per the germline V gene, CDR1 is SGDLS and CDR2 is YYNGEE. This record comes from a study of T-cell reconstitution after alpha-beta-depleted transplantation in children. Overall study results and limits: Several hundred expanded graft clones reportedly supplied alpha-beta T cells about two months after transplant.

Unique molecular identifiers tagged the TCRbeta library. One entry per CDR3 protein, called by TCRdb with MiXCR from the PCR reads. The table lists just under 350,000 distinct CDR3 sequences, about 16% of them singletons. The sample in question was PBMCs, mostly from graft donor cells, obtained 360 days after TCRalphabeta/CD19-depleted stem cell transplant. The TCR originated in a male patient under 10 years old who had a stem cell transplant for acute lymphoblastic leukemia, so the T cells may come from the graft donor. The J gene is TRBJ2-3, the V gene TRBV9, with D possibly being TRBD2 (5 bases). The DNA for the CDR3 is TGTGCCAGCAGCGGTGAACCCGGGATAACAGATACGCAGTATTTT. It encodes CASSGEPGITDTQYF.